This T cell receptor (beta chain) was captured in a study of human T cells and chemical hapten exposure. The sample's time point: patch test 1, 2 weeks after DPC sensitization. Treatment specified: therapeutic diphenylcyclopropenone sensitization with weekly scalp DPC. Using its own MiXCR run on the RACE reads, TCRdb lists one record per CDR3 protein. The table shows approximately 73,000 distinct CDR3 sequences, with 10% to 13% occurring only once. The CDR3 spans 14 residues. The V gene end was trimmed by 6 bases and the J gene end by 0 bases; junction bases not matched to a gene: 4. CDR1 MNHEY and CDR2 SVGEGT come from the germline V gene.

The clonotype originates from a woman aged 45-65 years with alopecia areata. Some clones in this sample may be carry-over from other donors' samples. The sample was whole blood, taken in connection with sensitization to the hapten diphenylcyclopropenone (DPC). V is TRBV6-2 or TRBV6-3 and J is TRBJ2-7; 8 nucleotides match TRBD2. The CDR3 protein is CASRVAGFSYEQYF. CDR3 DNA: TGTGCCAGCAGGGTAGCGGGATTCTCCTACGAGCAGTACTTC.